This section outlines one T cell receptor (beta chain) sequence together with its context. It has no known antigen specificity. Per-base qualities were not stored, and no clone one base away is much larger. The entry originates in a study of blood T cells in healthy people across ages (dated by TCRdb to about 2015). Study-wide context: In model experiments, template switching captured roughly one uniquely barcoded TCR beta cDNA molecule for every two T cells. Using deep sequencing normalized with unique cDNA molecular identifiers, the study measured how TCR beta repertoire diversity changes with age. The donors were split into four age groups: young (average 16 years), middle-aged (roughly 42), aged (more than 55) and long-lived (about 82). To avoid experimental bias, donors of different ages were spread randomly across the sequencing lanes. Using the same blood draw, the study looked at two additional independent replicas of 1 million unique cDNA reads for two donors, one aged 18 to 29 and the other aged 80 or older. Paper-wide results and their limitations: As age increased, observed TCR beta diversity per million T cells dropped in a roughly linear way, and a significant reduction was already evident by age 40. The long-lived group showed more naive CD4+ T cells, fewer expanded clones and increased TCR diversity than the aged group, suggesting age selection. Estimates of total diversity from one million sequenced T cells were regarded as lower bounds and underestimates. The CMV infection status of donors was not known, potentially confounding age-related changes in expanded clonotypes. A strong correlation was found between observed TCR beta diversity and the percentage of naive T cells measured by flow cytometry. Since profiling was done on bulk unsorted PBMCs, naive and antigen-experienced compartments could not be conclusively compared.

The library was produced with 5' RACE. TCRdb names Illumina HiSeq 2500 as the instrument used. A second PCR of about 6 to 12 cycles was performed with a sample-barcoded 5' primer and a J-beta primer mix. A unique molecular identifier was introduced onto each TCR beta cDNA molecule by a template-switch 5' adaptor carrying 12 random nucleotides. At least 2.5 million CDR3-containing paired-end reads were obtained from each sample. All of the RNA was converted into first-strand cDNA using the Mint cDNA synthesis kit, with a TRBC-specific oligonucleotide serving as the primer. Following uracil-DNA glycosylase treatment, a first 18-cycle PCR with universal primers M1SS and BC2_uni_R was performed on all cDNA. As for the original processing: Each sample was normalized by randomly selecting 1 million high-quality reads, each carrying a distinct molecular identifier. Instead of being binned into consensus sequences, reads with shared molecular identifiers were discarded. MiTCR, with a Q25 quality threshold and the strictest error-elimination algorithm, was used for CDR3 identification, clonotype clustering and error correction. A nonparametric unseen species model using Euler transformation provided a lower-bound estimate of total TCR beta diversity. Using fastp at Q25 and MiXCR, TCRdb reprocessed the public reads and kept productive beta chains. One record per CDR3 amino acid sequence lists the most common genes and DNA. These V and J calls originate from TCRdb's pipeline instead of the authors' own analysis. Counted in this sample were over 950,000 distinct CDR3 sequences; approximately 38% of them appeared once. The ten largest make up over 10% of the sample.

Systemically healthy Caucasian individuals from Russia, some 38 in total and aged roughly 6 to 100 years, were included as donors. Around 10 milliliters of peripheral blood were collected from each donor into EDTA-treated Vacutainer tubes. Ficoll-Paque density-gradient centrifugation was used to isolate PBMCs, with at least 6.5 million obtained per sample. Trizol reagent was used to extract total RNA from the PBMCs, yielding at least 6 micrograms per sample. For every donor, an aliquot of PBMCs went through flow cytometry to measure the percentages of naive CD45RAhigh/CD27high T cells. V is trimmed back by 5 bases and J by 3 bases, and the junction contains 3 bases that no gene match accounts for. The germline V gene specifies SQVTM as CDR1 and ANQGSEA as CDR2. From the cysteine up to the phenylalanine, the CDR3 has a length of 13 residues. Only the CDR3 DNA stays, 39 bases, in frame from base 1.

This TCR was recovered from a man between 18 and 35 years old in good health. The chain links TRBV29-1 with TRBJ1-5, and 8 junctional nucleotides match TRBD1. Material for sequencing was blood. The DNA reads as follows: TGCAGCGTTACGGACAGGGTCAATCAGCCCCAGCATTTT. The encoded protein is CSVTDRVNQPQHF.